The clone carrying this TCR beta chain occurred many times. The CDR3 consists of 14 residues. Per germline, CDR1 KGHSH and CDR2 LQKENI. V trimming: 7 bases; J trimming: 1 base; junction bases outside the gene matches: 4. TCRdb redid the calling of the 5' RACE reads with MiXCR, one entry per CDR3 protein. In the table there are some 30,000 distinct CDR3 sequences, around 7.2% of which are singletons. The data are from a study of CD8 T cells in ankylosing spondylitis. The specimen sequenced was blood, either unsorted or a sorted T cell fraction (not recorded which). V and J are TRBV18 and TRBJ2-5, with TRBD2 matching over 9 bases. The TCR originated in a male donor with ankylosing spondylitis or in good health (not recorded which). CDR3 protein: CASCPGLAQETQYF. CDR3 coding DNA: TGTGCCAGCTGTCCGGGACTAGCCCAAGAGACCCAGTACTTC.